These T cell receptor beta chains were read from a single sample in a study of PD-1 blockade in classical Hodgkin lymphoma. Profiled with immunoSEQ multiplex PCR; TCRdb holds only in-frame clones, not every one. The sample carries 40,000 to 65,000 clones, approximately 81% recorded once. The sample in question was peripheral blood mononuclear cells (PBMCs), obtained at baseline. The receptors derive from a human donor with classical Hodgkin lymphoma. The CDR3 runs from the conserved cysteine through the conserved F or W. D genes are given only for firm matches. Clone size is stated in some rows and not others, as once, few, many or a class when expanded.

.	TRBV30	TRBJ1-3	.	CAWSRVGNTIYF	TGTGCCTGGAGTCGGGTTGGAAACACCATATATTTT
.	TRBV6-5	TRBJ2-5	.	CASSDIRAKETQYF	TGTGCCAGCAGTGACATCAGGGCGAAAGAGACCCAGTACTTC
TRBD1	TRBV7-2	TRBJ2-7	few	CASSSNRDRQYF	TGTGCCAGCAGCTCCAACCGGGACAGGCAGTACTTC
.	TRBV15	TRBJ1-2	.	CATSRGGQNMVGYTF	TGTGCCACCAGCAGAGGGGGGCAGAATATGGTAGGCTACACCTTC
.	TRBV2	TRBJ1-5	once	CASSLLPRGQPQHF	TGTGCCAGCAGCCTTCTCCCCCGGGGTCAGCCCCAGCATTTT
TRBD1	TRBV5-1	TRBJ1-2	.	CASSWGQGVYQNYGYTF	TGCGCCAGCAGCTGGGGACAGGGAGTTTATCAGAACTATGGCTACACCTTC
.	TRBV12-5	TRBJ1-1	.	CASGTLRAGLPEAFF	TGTGCTAGTGGTACCTTGAGGGCCGGTTTGCCTGAAGCTTTCTTT
TRBD1	TRBV5-6	TRBJ1-1	.	CASSWGDRGTEAFF	TGTGCCAGCAGCTGGGGGGACAGGGGAACTGAAGCTTTCTTT
TRBD2	TRBV30	TRBJ2-5	.	CAWSVTSGKETQYF	TGTGCCTGGAGTGTAACTAGCGGGAAGGAGACCCAGTACTTC
.	TRBV4-1	TRBJ2-3	.	CASSSAGDLDTQYF	TGCGCCAGCAGTTCAGCAGGGGACTTAGATACGCAGTATTTT
.	TRBV5-4	TRBJ1-2	.	CASSPGQTQSYTF	TGTGCCAGCAGCCCGGGTCAGACACAAAGCTACACCTTC
TRBD2	TRBV19	TRBJ2-1	.	CASSPPGVGLAGGRQFF	TGTGCCAGTAGTCCCCCCGGCGTAGGGCTAGCGGGAGGGAGGCAGTTCTTC
.	TRBV19	TRBJ2-1	.	CASSRAGGPNEQFF	TGTGCCAGTAGTAGGGCCGGGGGGCCCAATGAGCAGTTCTTC
.	TRBV15	TRBJ1-1	few	CATAGLTNTEAFF	TGTGCCACCGCCGGCCTTACGAACACTGAAGCTTTCTTT
.	TRBV6-6	TRBJ2-3	few	CASSYGGPTDTQYF	TGTGCCAGCAGTTACGGGGGGCCGACAGATACGCAGTATTTT
TRBD1	TRBV28	TRBJ2-7	.	CASSITTGVYEQYF	TGTGCCAGCAGCATTACTACAGGGGTGTACGAGCAGTACTTC
.	TRBV9	TRBJ2-2	.	CASSVAGGQSGELFF	TGTGCCAGCAGCGTAGCGGGAGGACAGTCCGGGGAGCTGTTTTTT
.	TRBV6-1	TRBJ2-3	.	CASSEDVGTDTQYF	TGTGCCAGCAGTGAAGACGTGGGGACAGATACGCAGTATTTT
.	TRBV11-2	TRBJ1-1	once	CASSLETHLTEAFF	TGTGCCAGCAGCTTAGAGACACATTTAACTGAAGCTTTCTTT
TRBD2	TRBV2	TRBJ2-1	.	CASSRTSAVSSYNEQFF	TGTGCCAGCAGCCGCACTAGCGCCGTTAGCTCCTACAATGAGCAGTTCTTC
.	TRBV29-1	TRBJ1-1	.	CSVAPAMNTEAFF	TGCAGCGTTGCCCCAGCCATGAACACTGAAGCTTTCTTT
TRBD2	TRBV27	TRBJ2-5	.	CASSRRGSGILETQYF	TGTGCCAGCAGTCGTCGAGGAAGCGGGATACTGGAGACCCAGTACTTC
.	TRBV15	TRBJ1-3	once	CATGKVGNTIYF	TGTGCCACCGGAAAAGTGGGAAACACCATATATTTT
TRBD2	TRBV19	TRBJ2-3	.	CASSIVGGLPADTQYF	TGTGCCAGTAGTATAGTCGGGGGGTTGCCGGCAGATACGCAGTATTTT
TRBD2	TRBV9	TRBJ2-1	.	CASSVEGGLAGTAYNEQFF	TGTGCCAGCAGCGTCGAGGGGGGACTAGCGGGTACAGCCTACAATGAGCAGTTCTTC
.	TRBV7-2	TRBJ1-5	.	CASSQARSGQPQHF	TGTGCCAGCAGCCAGGCGCGGAGCGGGCAGCCCCAGCATTTT
TRBD2	TRBV2	TRBJ2-7	.	CASNPLAGGPYEQYF	TGTGCCAGCAACCCTCTAGCGGGAGGGCCCTACGAGCAGTACTTC
.	TRBV6-4	TRBJ2-2	.	CASSNKDTGELFF	TGTGCCAGCAGCAACAAGGACACCGGGGAGCTGTTTTTT